This T cell receptor beta chain was recovered during a study of cytomegalovirus exposure and HLA in healthy donors. Points from the study as a whole: When a later analysis compared HLA-associated TCR beta chains with equally common others, the HLA-associated chains turned out to be more clonally expanded and to have lower generation probabilities. Using the classifier, cytomegalovirus status was reportedly diagnosed with high specificity and sensitivity. Evidence from a later analysis indicated that most CMV-associated TCR beta chains looked HLA-restricted.

The study sampled nominally healthy donors, though unrecorded immune exposures were likely. V dropped 4 bases and J dropped 5 bases, with 16 bases sitting between them. Germline CDR1 is SGHTS and CDR2 is YDEGEE. There are 15 residues in the CDR3. The PCR used 60 Vbeta and 13 Jbeta primers. The data were produced by immunoSEQ multiplex PCR, yet TCRdb's version contains in-frame clones alone and is incomplete. This sample has tens of thousands of clones; 80% occur once, and the top ten carry less than 40%. Turning to this clone: The target antigen is unknown.

This TCR came from a man aged 45-65 years in good health and CMV-seropositive. Sequenced sample: PBMCs. V is TRBV5-8 and J is TRBJ2-1; D might be TRBD2 (5 bases). The CDR3 here is CASSAGVASNNEQFF. Here the CDR3 DNA reads TGTGCCAGCAGCGCCGGGGTAGCGAGTAACAATGAGCAGTTCTTC.